Below, 10 T cell receptor beta chains from the same sample are listed, as sequenced in a study of OX40 agonist ivuxolimab in advanced cancers. The method was immunoSEQ multiplex PCR; TCRdb's version includes in-frame clones alone and lacks a portion of them. The sample contains fewer than 70,000 clones, about 89% of which appear only once. The specimen comprised CD4+ or CD8+ T cells sorted from blood, sampled in a trial of the OX40 agonist ivuxolimab. The receptors shown here come from an adult with an advanced solid tumor such as melanoma, head and neck, liver or kidney cancer.

This clone was found once. The gene calls are TRBV15 and TRBJ2-7, with a possible D match to TRBD2 (5 bases). The CDR3 covers 13 residues. Germline V gives CDR1 LNHNV, CDR2 YYDKDF (reference sequence). The V and J ends lost 3 bases and 3 bases respectively, with 9 bases between them. CDR3 DNA sequence: TGTGCCACCAGCAGCAGCGGCCGCTACGAGCAGTACTTC. It translates to CATSSSGRYEQYF.

The gene calls are TRBV25-1 and TRBJ2-1; maybe TRBD2 (6 bases). The CDR3 runs 12 residues. Germline V gene data show CDR1 as MGHDK and CDR2 as SYGVNS. Trimming shortened V by 8 bases and J by 6 bases, and 11 bases separated the two germline ends. CDR3 DNA: TGTGCCAGCGGCGGGACCGCCAATGAGCAGTTCTTC. Encoded protein: CASGGTANEQFF.

The chain links TRBV18 to TRBJ2-7, with 9 nucleotides matching TRBD2. The CDR3 is made up of 15 amino acids. The trim removed 3 bases at V and 2 bases at J, leaving 5 bases unmatched. In germline, CDR1 is KGHSH, CDR2 LQKENI. Written as DNA, the CDR3 is TGTGCCAGCTCACCGGGACTAGCCGATGCCTACGAGCAGTACTTC. Translation: CASSPGLADAYEQYF.

This chain links TRBV5-8 with TRBJ2-7; 8 bases are a match to TRBD1. V shed 3 bases and J 2 bases; nucleotides not matched to a gene: 1. The CDR3 extends over 13 amino acids. Germline V CDR1 and CDR2: SGHTS, YDEGEE. The chain's CDR3 is CASSWTGTYEQYF. In DNA, the CDR3 is TGTGCCAGCAGCTGGACAGGGACCTACGAGCAGTACTTC.

This clone was detected once. The chain recombines TRBV6-5 with TRBJ2-7, with 7 positions matching TRBD2. The CDR3 is made up of 14 amino acids. J gave up 3 bases and V 7 bases, and 9 bases lay outside the gene matches. Germline CDR1 MNHEY, CDR2 SVGAGI. The CDR3 DNA follows: TGTGCCAGCACCCCTAGCGGTTCACACTACGAGCAGTACTTC. Its protein is CASTPSGSHYEQYF.

This chain uses TRBV5-8 with TRBJ2-1, with TRBD1 identical over 8 bases. Per germline, CDR1 SGHTS and CDR2 YDEGEE. V shed 4 bases, J shed 6 bases, and the junction held 9 bases outside the gene matches. The CDR3 loop spans 15 amino acids. This chain's CDR3 is CASSKGQGLLNEQFF. The CDR3 coding sequence is TGTGCCAGCAGCAAAGGACAGGGCCTACTCAATGAGCAGTTCTTC.

Turning to this clone: Other DNA sequences in the sample encode the same CDR3. The genes are TRBV20-1 and TRBJ2-5; D unresolved. V lost 5 bases and J 5 bases, leaving 6 bases between the germline ends. CDR1 and CDR2 from the germline V gene are DFQATT and SNEGSKA (reference sequence). The CDR3 is made up of 10 amino acids. CDR3 in DNA: TGCAGTGCTCGTAGGGAGACCCAGTACTTC. Its translation: CSARRETQYF.

The chain is built from TRBV5-3 and TRBJ1-2; D gene uncertain. TRBV5-3 is placed among ORFs of uncertain function. This CDR3 has 15 residues. V was pared by 8 bases and J by 8 bases, with 25 bases between. The DNA for the CDR3 is TGTGCCAGCATCCCCTCCCCGACCGCCCTGGAGGGCTACACCTTC. Translated: CASIPSPTALEGYTF.

V usage is TRBV4-3 and J usage is TRBJ1-2; 7 bases match TRBD1. Looked up from germline, CDR1 is LGHNA and CDR2 is YSLEER. This CDR3 region has 15 residues. Unmatched junction bases numbered 8, after V lost 3 bases and J lost 4 bases. The CDR3 sequence: CASSQVPRGGYGYTF. Here the CDR3 DNA reads TGCGCCAGCAGCCAGGTACCCAGGGGGGGCTATGGCTACACCTTC.

This chain connects TRBV5-6 to TRBJ2-5; 7 positions agree with TRBD1. The CDR3 extends over 14 amino acids. Per the germline V gene, CDR1 is SGHDT and CDR2 is YYEEEE. V was clipped by 3 bases and J by 5 bases; unmatched bases: 7. The CDR3 sequence is CASSSRQGTETQYF. The CDR3 DNA reads as TGTGCCAGCAGCTCTAGACAGGGAACGGAGACCCAGTACTTC.